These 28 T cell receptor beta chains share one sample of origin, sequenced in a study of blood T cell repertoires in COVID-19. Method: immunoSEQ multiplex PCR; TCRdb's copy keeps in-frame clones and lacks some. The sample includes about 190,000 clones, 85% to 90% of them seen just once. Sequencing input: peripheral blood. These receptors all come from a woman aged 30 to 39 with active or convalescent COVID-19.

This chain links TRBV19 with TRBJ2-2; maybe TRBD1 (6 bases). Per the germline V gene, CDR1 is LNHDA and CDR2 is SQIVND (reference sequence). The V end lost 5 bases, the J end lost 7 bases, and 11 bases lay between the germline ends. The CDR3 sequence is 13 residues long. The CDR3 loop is CASSGQLFGELFF. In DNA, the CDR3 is TGTGCCAGTAGTGGACAGCTGTTCGGGGAGCTGTTTTTT.

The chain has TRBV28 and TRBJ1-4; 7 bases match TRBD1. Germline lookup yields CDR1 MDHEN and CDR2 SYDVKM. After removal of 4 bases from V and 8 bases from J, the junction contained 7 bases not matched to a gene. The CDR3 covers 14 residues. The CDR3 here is CASSSITGVEKLFF. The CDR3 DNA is TGTGCCAGCAGTTCAATAACAGGGGTAGAAAAACTGTTTTTT.

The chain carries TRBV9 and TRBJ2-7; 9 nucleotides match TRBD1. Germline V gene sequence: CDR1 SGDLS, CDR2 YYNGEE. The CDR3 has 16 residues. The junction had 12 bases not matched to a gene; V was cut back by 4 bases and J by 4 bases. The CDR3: CASSPTGRQGGYEQYF. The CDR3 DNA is TGTGCCAGCAGCCCCACCGGGAGACAGGGGGGTTACGAGCAGTACTTC.

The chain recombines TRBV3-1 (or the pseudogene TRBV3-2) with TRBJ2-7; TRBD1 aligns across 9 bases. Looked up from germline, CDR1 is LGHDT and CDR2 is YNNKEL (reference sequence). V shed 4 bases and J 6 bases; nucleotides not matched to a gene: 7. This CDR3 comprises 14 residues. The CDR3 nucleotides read TGTGCCAGCAGCCGCGGGACAGGGACGGGCGAGCAGTACTTC. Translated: CASSRGTGTGEQYF.

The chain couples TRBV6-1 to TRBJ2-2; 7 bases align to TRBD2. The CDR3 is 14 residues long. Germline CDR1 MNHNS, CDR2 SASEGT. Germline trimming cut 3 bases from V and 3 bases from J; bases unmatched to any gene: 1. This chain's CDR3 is CASSETSYTGELFF. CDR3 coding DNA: TGTGCCAGCAGTGAGACTAGCTACACCGGGGAGCTGTTTTTT.

CDR3 protein: CASSWGQGANSNQPQHF. The DNA for the CDR3 is TGTGCCAGCAGCTGGGGACAGGGGGCAAATAGCAATCAGCCCCAGCATTTT. The chain has TRBV7-8 and TRBJ1-5, with 12 bases identical to TRBD1. V shed 4 bases and J 0 bases; nucleotides not matched to a gene: 4. Germline-derived CDR1 and CDR2 are SGHVS and FQNEAQ. The CDR3 length is 17 residues. Drawing the rest from reference TRBV7-8 and TRBJ1-5, the complete variable domain is GAGVSQSPRYKVAKRGQDVALRCDPISGHVSLFWYQQALGQGPEFLTYFQNEAQLDKSGLPSDRFFAERPEGSVSTLKIQRTQQEDSAVYLCASSWGQGANSNQPQHFGDGTRLSIL.

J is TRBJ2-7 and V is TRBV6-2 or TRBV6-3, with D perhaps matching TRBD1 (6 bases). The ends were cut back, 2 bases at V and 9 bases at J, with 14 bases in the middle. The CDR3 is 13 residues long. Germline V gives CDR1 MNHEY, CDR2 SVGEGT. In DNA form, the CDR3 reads TGTGCCAGCAGTTACGGGGACAAGCGCTGGCAGTACTTC. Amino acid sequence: CASSYGDKRWQYF.

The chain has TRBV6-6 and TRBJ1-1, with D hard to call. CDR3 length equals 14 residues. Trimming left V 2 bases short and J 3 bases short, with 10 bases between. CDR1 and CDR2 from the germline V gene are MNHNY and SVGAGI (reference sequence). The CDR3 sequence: CASSYMWGDTEAFF. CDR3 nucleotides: TGTGCCAGCAGTTACATGTGGGGAGACACTGAAGCTTTCTTT.

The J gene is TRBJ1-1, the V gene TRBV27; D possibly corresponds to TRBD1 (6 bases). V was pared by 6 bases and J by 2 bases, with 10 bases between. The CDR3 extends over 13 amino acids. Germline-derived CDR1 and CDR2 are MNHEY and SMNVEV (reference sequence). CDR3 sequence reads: CASRGRGNTEAFF. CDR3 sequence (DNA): TGTGCCAGCAGGGGCAGGGGAAACACTGAAGCTTTCTTT.

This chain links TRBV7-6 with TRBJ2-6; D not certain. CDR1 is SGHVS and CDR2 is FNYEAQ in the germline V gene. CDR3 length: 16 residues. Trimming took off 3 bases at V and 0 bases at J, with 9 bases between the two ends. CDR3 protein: CASSLLTYSGANVLTF. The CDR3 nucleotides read TGTGCCAGCAGCTTGCTAACTTACTCTGGGGCCAACGTCCTGACTTTC. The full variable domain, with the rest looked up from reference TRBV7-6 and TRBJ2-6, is GAGVSQSPRYKVTKRGQDVALRCDPISGHVSLYWYRQALGQGPEFLTYFNYEAQQDKSGLPNDRFSAERPEGSISTLTIQRTEQRDSAMYRCASSLLTYSGANVLTFGAGSRLTVL.

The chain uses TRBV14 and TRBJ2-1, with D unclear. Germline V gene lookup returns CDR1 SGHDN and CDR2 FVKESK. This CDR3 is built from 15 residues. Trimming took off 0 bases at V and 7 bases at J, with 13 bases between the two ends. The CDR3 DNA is TGTGCCAGCAGCCAAGATTCTAGGAAATCAAATGAGCAGTTCTTC. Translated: CASSQDSRKSNEQFF.

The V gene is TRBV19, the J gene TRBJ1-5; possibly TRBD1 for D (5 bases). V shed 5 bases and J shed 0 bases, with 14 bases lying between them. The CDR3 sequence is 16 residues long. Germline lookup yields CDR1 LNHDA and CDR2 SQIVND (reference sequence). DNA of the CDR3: TGTGCCAGTAGTCTCCAGGGCCCCTTTAGCAATCAGCCCCAGCATTTT. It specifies CASSLQGPFSNQPQHF.

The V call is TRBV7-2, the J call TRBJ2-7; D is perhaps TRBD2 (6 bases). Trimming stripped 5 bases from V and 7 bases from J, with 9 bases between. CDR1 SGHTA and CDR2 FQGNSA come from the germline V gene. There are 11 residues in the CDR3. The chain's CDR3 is CASSPGLEQYF. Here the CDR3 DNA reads TGTGCCAGCAGCCCGGGACTGGAGCAGTACTTC.

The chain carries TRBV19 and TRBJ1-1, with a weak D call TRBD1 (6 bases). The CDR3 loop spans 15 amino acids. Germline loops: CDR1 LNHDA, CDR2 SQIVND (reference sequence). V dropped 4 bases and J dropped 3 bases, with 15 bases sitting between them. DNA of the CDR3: TGTGCCAGTAGTACCTGGACAGAAGGGGACACTGAAGCTTTCTTT. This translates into CASSTWTEGDTEAFF.

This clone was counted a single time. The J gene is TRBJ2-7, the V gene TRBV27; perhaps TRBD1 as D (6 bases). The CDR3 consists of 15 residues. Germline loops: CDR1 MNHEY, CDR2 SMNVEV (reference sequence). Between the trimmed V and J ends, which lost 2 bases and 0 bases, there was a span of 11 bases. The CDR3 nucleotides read TGTGCCAGCAGTTTACGACAGGACCCCTCCTACGAGCAGTACTTC. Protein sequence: CASSLRQDPSYEQYF.

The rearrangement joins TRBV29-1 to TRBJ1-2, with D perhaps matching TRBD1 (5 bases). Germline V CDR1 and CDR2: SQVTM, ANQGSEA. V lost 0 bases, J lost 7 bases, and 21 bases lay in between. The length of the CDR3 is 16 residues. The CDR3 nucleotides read TGCAGCGTTGAAGAAGGTATGGATGGGGCGCGGCTTGGCTACACCTTC. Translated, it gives CSVEEGMDGARLGYTF.

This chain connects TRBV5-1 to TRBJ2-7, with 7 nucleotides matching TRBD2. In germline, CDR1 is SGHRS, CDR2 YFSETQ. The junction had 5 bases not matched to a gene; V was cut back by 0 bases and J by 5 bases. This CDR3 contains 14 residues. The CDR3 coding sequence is TGCGCCAGCAGCTTGGAGCGGGGCTTAAACGAGCAGTACTTC. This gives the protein CASSLERGLNEQYF.

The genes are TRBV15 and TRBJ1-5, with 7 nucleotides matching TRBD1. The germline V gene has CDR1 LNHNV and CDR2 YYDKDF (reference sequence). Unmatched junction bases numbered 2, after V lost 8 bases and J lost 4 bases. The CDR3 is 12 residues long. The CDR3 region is CATGQENQPQHF. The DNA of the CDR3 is TGTGCCACCGGACAGGAGAATCAGCCCCAGCATTTT.

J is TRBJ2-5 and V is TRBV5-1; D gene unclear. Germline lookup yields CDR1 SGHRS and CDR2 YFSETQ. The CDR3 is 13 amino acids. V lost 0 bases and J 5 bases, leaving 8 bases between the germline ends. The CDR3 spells CASSLALGETQYF. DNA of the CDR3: TGCGCCAGCAGCTTGGCCCTAGGCGAGACCCAGTACTTC.

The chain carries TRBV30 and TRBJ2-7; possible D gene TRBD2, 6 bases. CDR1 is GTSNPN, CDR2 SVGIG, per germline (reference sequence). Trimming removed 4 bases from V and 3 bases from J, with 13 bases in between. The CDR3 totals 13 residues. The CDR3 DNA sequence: TGTGCCTGGAATGCGTGGGGGGTCTACGAGCAGTACTTC. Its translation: CAWNAWGVYEQYF.

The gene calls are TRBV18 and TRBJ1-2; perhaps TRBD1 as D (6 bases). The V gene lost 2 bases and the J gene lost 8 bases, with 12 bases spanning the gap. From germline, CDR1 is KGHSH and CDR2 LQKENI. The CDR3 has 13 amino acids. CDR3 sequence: CASSPKQGDGYTF. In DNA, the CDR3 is TGTGCCAGCTCACCAAAACAGGGTGACGGCTACACCTTC. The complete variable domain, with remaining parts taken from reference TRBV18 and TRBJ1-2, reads NAGVMQNPRHLVRRRGQEARLRCSPMKGHSHVYWYRQLPEEGLKFMVYLQKENIIDESGMPKERFSAEFPKEGPSILRIQQVVRGDSAAYFCASSPKQGDGYTFGSGTRLTVV.

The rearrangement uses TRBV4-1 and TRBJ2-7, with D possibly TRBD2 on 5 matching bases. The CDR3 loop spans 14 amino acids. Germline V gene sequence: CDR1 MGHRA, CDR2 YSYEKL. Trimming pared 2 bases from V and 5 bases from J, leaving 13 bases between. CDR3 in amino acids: CASSQWAQEDEQYF. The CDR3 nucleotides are TGCGCCAGCAGCCAATGGGCCCAGGAGGACGAGCAGTACTTC.

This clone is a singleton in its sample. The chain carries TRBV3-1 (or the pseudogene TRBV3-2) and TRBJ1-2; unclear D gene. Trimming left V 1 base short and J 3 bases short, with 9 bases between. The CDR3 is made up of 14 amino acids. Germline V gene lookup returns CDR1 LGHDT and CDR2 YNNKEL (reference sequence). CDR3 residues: CASSQGVGDYGYTF. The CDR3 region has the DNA TGTGCCAGCAGCCAAGGTGTGGGAGACTATGGCTACACCTTC.

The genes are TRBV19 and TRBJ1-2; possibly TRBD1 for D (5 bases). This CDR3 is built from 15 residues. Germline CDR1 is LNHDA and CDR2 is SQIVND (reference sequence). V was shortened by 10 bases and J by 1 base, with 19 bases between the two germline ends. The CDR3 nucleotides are TGTGCCACAATGTCCCCCGGGACTTTTAACTATGGCTACACCTTC. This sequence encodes CATMSPGTFNYGYTF.

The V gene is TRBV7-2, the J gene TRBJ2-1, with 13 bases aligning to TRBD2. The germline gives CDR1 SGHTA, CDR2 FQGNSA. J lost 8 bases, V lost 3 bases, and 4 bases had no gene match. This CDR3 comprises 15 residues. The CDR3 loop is CASSLTSGGIYEQFF. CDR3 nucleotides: TGTGCCAGCAGCTTGACTAGCGGGGGGATCTATGAGCAGTTCTTC.

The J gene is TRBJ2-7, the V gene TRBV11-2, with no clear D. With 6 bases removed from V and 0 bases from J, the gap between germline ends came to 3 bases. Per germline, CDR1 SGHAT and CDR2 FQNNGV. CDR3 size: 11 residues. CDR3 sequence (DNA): TGTGCCAGCAGTCGCTCCTACGAGCAGTACTTC. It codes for CASSRSYEQYF.

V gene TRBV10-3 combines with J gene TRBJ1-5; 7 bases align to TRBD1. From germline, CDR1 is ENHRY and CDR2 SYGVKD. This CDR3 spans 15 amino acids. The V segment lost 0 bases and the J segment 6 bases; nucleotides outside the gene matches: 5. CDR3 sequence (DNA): TGTGCCATCAGTGAGTCGGACAGGTGGACTCAGCCCCAGCATTTT. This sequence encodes CAISESDRWTQPQHF.

CDR3 nucleotides: TGTGCCAGCAGCCCACCCAGGGGCACCCTAGCGAACACTGAAGCTTTCTTT. Protein sequence: CASSPPRGTLANTEAFF. The rearrangement joins TRBV13 to TRBJ1-1; possibly TRBD1 for D (6 bases). Between the trimmed V and J ends, which lost 5 bases and 1 base, there was a span of 20 bases. CDR1 PRHDT and CDR2 FYEKMQ come from the germline V gene (reference sequence). The CDR3 is made up of 17 amino acids.